The 31 T cell receptor beta chains below were found in one sample sequenced in a study of immune reconstitution after stem cell transplant in scleroderma. TCRdb used MiXCR to reprocess the RT-PCR reads, holding one entry per CDR3 protein. The sample comprises under 2,500 distinct CDR3 sequences, roughly 11% of which are singletons, and roughly 15% rests with the top ten. Sampling was performed before or after autologous hematopoietic stem cell transplantation (not recorded which). The origin of the receptors is a female donor with systemic sclerosis.

This clonotype is medium-sized within its sample. This sequence joins TRBV29-1 and TRBJ2-7; maybe TRBD2 (6 bases). V was trimmed by 5 bases and J by 2 bases, leaving 16 bases between them. Germline CDR1 and CDR2: SQVTM and ANQGSEA. The CDR3 has 14 residues. DNA of the CDR3: TGCAGCGTTAAAGGTGCGGGGCTAGCCTACGAGCAGTACTTC. Its protein is CSVKGAGLAYEQYF.

By frequency in the sample, this clonotype is medium-sized (0.01 to 0.1%). The rearrangement links TRBV20-1 to TRBJ1-1; no clear D gene. The CDR3 is 12 residues long. CDR1 is DFQATT, CDR2 SNEGSKA, per germline (reference sequence). Trimming removed 1 base at V and 7 bases at J, with 10 bases between. The CDR3 nucleotides read TGCAGTGCTAGAGGTAGGGAACTTGAAGCTTTCTTT. This sequence encodes CSARGRELEAFF.

This clonotype is judged medium-sized. V usage is TRBV7-2 and J usage is TRBJ2-7; D uncertain. Germline V gene lookup returns CDR1 SGHTA and CDR2 FQGNSA. The CDR3 is 13 residues long. V lost 5 bases, J lost 0 bases, and 8 bases lay in between. CDR3 sequence reads: CASSADSSYEQYF. The CDR3 DNA sequence: TGTGCCAGCAGCGCCGATAGCTCCTACGAGCAGTACTTC.

The chain is built from TRBV27 and TRBJ1-2, with D maybe TRBD1 (5 bases). V shed 6 bases and J shed 0 bases, with 11 bases lying between them. Germline CDR1 reads MNHEY; CDR2 reads SMNVEV (reference sequence). The CDR3 has 14 residues. The CDR3 loop is CASSPQGANYGYTF. The CDR3 nucleotides are TGTGCCAGCAGCCCCCAGGGCGCTAACTATGGCTACACCTTC.

This clonotype is judged medium-sized. The V and J genes are TRBV19 and TRBJ1-2; D is ambiguous. Trimming stripped 11 bases from V and 4 bases from J, with 8 bases between. This CDR3 is built from 10 residues. Germline CDR1 reads LNHDA; CDR2 reads SQIVND (reference sequence). CDR3 in amino acids: CASEGYGYTF. In DNA form, the CDR3 reads TGTGCCTCCGAGGGCTATGGCTACACCTTC.

This clonotype is medium-sized by share. The chain recombines TRBV5-1 with TRBJ2-5; 11 bases map to TRBD2. Germline V gives CDR1 SGHRS, CDR2 YFSETQ. The CDR3 sequence is 15 residues long. V lost 5 bases, J lost 3 bases, and 6 bases stayed unmatched. CDR3 residues: CASSIMGLAEETQYF. Written as DNA, the CDR3 is TGCGCCAGCAGTATTATGGGACTAGCGGAAGAGACCCAGTACTTC.

This chain uses TRBV2 with TRBJ1-3; D possibly corresponds to TRBD1 (5 bases). Germline CDR1 and CDR2: SNHLY and FYNNEI. The CDR3 is made up of 19 amino acids. V lost 5 bases and J 0 bases, leaving 23 bases between the germline ends. In DNA form, the CDR3 reads TGTGCCAGCAGTCATCCAGGGCCTGGCGCCGCGAGCTCTGGAAACACCATATATTTT. Translation gives CASSHPGPGAASSGNTIYF.

Within the sample, this clonotype is medium-sized. Its ends do not fully match the called genes, so a read error is possible. The rearrangement joins TRBV11-2 to TRBJ2-7; TRBD2 might be the D (6 bases). Looked up from germline, CDR1 is SGHAT and CDR2 is FQNNGV. CDR3 length: 16 amino acids. CDR3: CASSLDLGTEDYEQYF. CDR3 nucleotide sequence: TGTGCCAGCAGCCTAGATTTGGGGACTGAGGACTACGAGCAGTACTTC.

By share of the sample, this clonotype is large. This chain joins TRBV9 and TRBJ2-5; 8 bases line up with TRBD1. The CDR3 spans 15 residues. Germline trimming cut 2 bases from V and 1 base from J; bases unmatched to any gene: 4. CDR1 is SGDLS and CDR2 is YYNGEE in the germline V gene. The DNA for the CDR3 is TGTGCCAGCAGCGTTTGGGACAGGCGCCAAGAGACCCAGTACTTC. This translates into CASSVWDRRQETQYF.

By proportion, this clonotype is medium-sized. This sequence joins TRBV20-1 and TRBJ2-7; TRBD1 aligns across 8 bases. The J segment lost 1 base and the V segment lost 4 bases, leaving 3 bases of the junction unmatched. CDR1 and CDR2 (germline): DFQATT, SNEGSKA (reference sequence). The CDR3 sequence is 13 residues long. The CDR3 coding sequence is TGCAGTGCTACCGGACAGGGTTCCTACGAGCAGTACTTC. Translation: CSATGQGSYEQYF.

This clonotype is medium-sized. The chain combines TRBV2 with TRBJ2-3; 9 bases match TRBD2. The CDR3 has 17 residues. The J segment lost 1 base and the V segment lost 7 bases, leaving 12 bases of the junction unmatched. Germline CDR1 and CDR2: SNHLY and FYNNEI. CDR3 nucleotide sequence: TGTGCCAGCAAAATAGGCGGGGGGGTGGGTGGCACAGATACGCAGTATTTT. It codes for CASKIGGGVGGTDTQYF.

By its share, this clonotype is medium-sized. The J gene is TRBJ2-1, the V gene TRBV4-2; D is possibly TRBD1 (5 bases). The length of the CDR3 is 15 residues. Germline CDR1 LGHNA, CDR2 YNFKEQ. Trimming cost V 0 bases and J 2 bases, with 8 bases left between them. The CDR3 loop reads CASSQEGVPYNEQFF. The CDR3 nucleotides are TGTGCCAGCAGCCAAGAAGGGGTCCCCTACAATGAGCAGTTCTTC.

The count of this clonotype is one. A read error may be the cause here, since a much bigger clone is one base away. This rearrangement joins TRBV7-6 to TRBJ2-5; D is unresolved. The CDR3 sequence is 15 residues long. Per the germline V gene, CDR1 is SGHVS and CDR2 is FNYEAQ. The CDR3 DNA reads TGTGCCAGCAGCTTACTTTGGACGGACCAAGGGACCCAGTACTTC. It translates to CASSLLWTDQGTQYF. The whole variable domain, remainder taken from reference TRBV7-6 and TRBJ2-5, is GAGVSQSPRYKVTKRGQDVALRCDPISGHVSLYWYRQALGQGPEFLTYFNYEAQQDKSGLPNDRFSAERPEGSISTLTIQRTEQRDSAMYRCASSLLWTDQGTQYFGPGTRLLVL.

By proportion, this clonotype is medium-sized (0.01 to 0.1%). The CDR3 nucleotides read TGCGCCAGCAGCGAGGGACAGGGCGGAAACACTGAAGCTTTCTTT. It codes for CASSEGQGGNTEAFF. V gene TRBV5-1 combines with J gene TRBJ1-1, with 9 bases aligning to TRBD1. Germline CDR1 SGHRS, CDR2 YFSETQ. With V trimmed by 4 bases and J by 2 bases, 6 bases remained unmatched. This CDR3 has 15 amino acids.

This clonotype is termed medium-sized (0.01 to 0.1%). This chain uses TRBV5-1 with TRBJ2-3, with 9 bases aligning to TRBD1. The CDR3 consists of 17 residues. From germline, CDR1 is SGHRS and CDR2 YFSETQ. The trim removed 0 bases at V and 4 bases at J, leaving 9 bases unmatched. The CDR3 DNA sequence: TGCGCCAGCAGCTTGGGTCCGGGACAGGGTTTCGCAGATACGCAGTATTTT. Translated, it gives CASSLGPGQGFADTQYF.

The J gene is TRBJ2-5, the V gene TRBV7-2, with D perhaps TRBD1 (5 bases). The CDR3 is 12 residues long. Trimming pared 2 bases from V and 4 bases from J, leaving 5 bases between. The germline V gene has CDR1 SGHTA and CDR2 FQGNSA. CDR3 amino acids: CASSLRGETQYF. The CDR3 DNA reads TGTGCCAGCAGCTTAAGGGGAGAGACCCAGTACTTC.

By its share, this clonotype is medium-sized. The chain combines TRBV14 with TRBJ1-1; 7 bases are a match to TRBD1. Germline V CDR1 and CDR2: SGHDN, FVKESK. This CDR3 is built from 14 residues. J gave up 0 bases and V 5 bases, and 3 bases lay outside the gene matches. CDR3: CASSDRVMNTEAFF. The CDR3, as DNA: TGTGCCAGCAGCGACAGGGTTATGAACACTGAAGCTTTCTTT.

The chain's CDR3 is CAEGRATEQYF. The CDR3 DNA is TGTGCCGAGGGGAGGGCGACCGAGCAGTACTTC. The rearrangement joins TRBV25-1 to TRBJ2-7; 7 nucleotides agree with TRBD2. Per germline, CDR1 MGHDK and CDR2 SYGVNS. Germline trimming cut 11 bases from V and 6 bases from J; bases unmatched to any gene: 7. The CDR3 extends over 11 amino acids.

Within the sample, this clonotype is medium-sized (0.01 to 0.1%). V gene TRBV5-1 combines with J gene TRBJ1-4, with D unresolved. Per germline, CDR1 SGHRS and CDR2 YFSETQ. The CDR3 sequence is 16 residues long. The V and J ends lost 4 bases and 7 bases respectively, with 20 bases between them. This CDR3 is CASSLLPRTGGEKLFF. The DNA of the CDR3 is TGCGCCAGCAGCCTCCTCCCCAGGACCGGCGGTGAAAAACTGTTTTTT.

By its share, this clonotype is medium-sized. The chain recombines TRBV5-1 with TRBJ2-1; D is possibly TRBD1 (5 bases). Trimming removed 2 bases at V and 8 bases at J, with 8 bases between. Germline CDR1 reads SGHRS; CDR2 reads YFSETQ. The CDR3 length is 12 residues. DNA of the CDR3: TGCGCCAGCAGCTTAGGGGAATATGAGCAGTTCTTC. It yields the protein CASSLGEYEQFF.

In its sample, this clonotype is large (0.1 to 1%). The rearrangement uses TRBV20-1 and TRBJ2-3, with no clear D. V was clipped by 5 bases and J by 2 bases, with 14 bases between them. The CDR3 is 14 amino acids. Germline V gives CDR1 DFQATT, CDR2 SNEGSKA (reference sequence). The CDR3: CSAYTNADTDTQYF. The DNA of the CDR3 is TGCAGTGCTTACACCAATGCCGACACAGATACGCAGTATTTT.

The sample holds a few counts of this clonotype. This may be a read error, as it is one base from a much larger clone. The chain joins TRBV20-1 to TRBJ1-2; 8 bases are a match to TRBD1. In germline, CDR1 is DFQATT, CDR2 SNEGSKA (reference sequence). The length of the CDR3 is 15 residues. CDR3 DNA sequence: TGCAGTTCTAGACCGAGACAGGGGAGAGGCAATGGCTACACCTTC. Encoded protein: CSSRPRQGRGNGYTF.

This clonotype counts as medium-sized. V and J are TRBV20-1 and TRBJ2-5; D might be TRBD2 (6 bases). The CDR3 runs 15 residues. V lost 3 bases to trimming and J lost 7 bases, with 21 bases between them. Looked up from germline, CDR1 is DFQATT and CDR2 is SNEGSKA (reference sequence). The CDR3 DNA sequence: TGCAGTGCTAGGGGCCTTGGATCCCACGGGAGGACCCAGTACTTC. As protein: CSARGLGSHGRTQYF.

By share, this clonotype ranks as medium-sized. The DNA for the CDR3 is TGCGCCAGCAGTCTGGACAGCTCCTACAATGAGCAGTTCTTC. Its translation: CASSLDSSYNEQFF. This rearrangement joins TRBV4-1 to TRBJ2-1; TRBD1 might be the D (6 bases). Germline V gene sequence: CDR1 MGHRA, CDR2 YSYEKL. V was clipped by 6 bases and J by 0 bases, with 9 bases between them. CDR3 length: 14 residues.

This clonotype qualifies as medium-sized. The genes are TRBV5-1 and TRBJ2-7, with a tentative D call TRBD1 (6 bases). The CDR3 is made up of 12 amino acids. With 4 bases removed from V and 2 bases from J, the gap between germline ends came to 7 bases. Germline V lookup: CDR1 SGHRS, CDR2 YFSETQ. CDR3 residues: CASSGTTYEQYF. CDR3 DNA sequence: TGCGCCAGCAGCGGGACAACCTACGAGCAGTACTTC.

This clonotype was seen a handful of times. The chain recombines TRBV4-3 with TRBJ2-2, with 16 bases aligning to TRBD2. This CDR3 region has 16 residues. V lost 4 bases to trimming and J lost 6 bases; unmatched junction nucleotides: 2. Germline V gene sequence: CDR1 LGHNA, CDR2 YSLEER. The CDR3 region has the DNA TGCGCCAGCAGCCTAGGGACTAGCGGGGGGGCCGGGGAGCTGTTTTTT. Translated: CASSLGTSGGAGELFF.

In the case of this clonotype: Possible read error: a much larger clone is one base away. V and J are TRBV2 and TRBJ2-7, with D perhaps being TRBD1 or TRBD2 (5 bases each). The germline CDR1 and CDR2 sequences are SNHLY and FYNNEI. The CDR3 contains 13 residues. V lost 11 bases to trimming and J lost 3 bases, with 17 bases between them. CDR3 sequence reads: CAGTLGPGYEQYF. The DNA for the CDR3 is TGTGCCGGCACCTTGGGACCAGGCTACGAGCAGTACTTC.

This clonotype has ten or more counts. The genes are TRBV7-2 and TRBJ2-1, with D perhaps assigned TRBD1 or TRBD2 (5 bases each). The V gene lost 4 bases and the J gene lost 4 bases, with 17 bases spanning the gap. CDR3 length: 16 residues. The germline V gene encodes CDR1 SGHTA and CDR2 FQGNSA. The CDR3 is CASSSGTQPAYNEQFF. The CDR3 nucleotides read TGTGCCAGCAGCTCTGGGACCCAGCCCGCGTACAATGAGCAGTTCTTC.

This clonotype is labeled as medium-sized (0.01 to 0.1%). The V call is TRBV20-1, the J call TRBJ2-3, with 8 bases matching TRBD2. Germline V gene sequence: CDR1 DFQATT, CDR2 SNEGSKA (reference sequence). The junction had 4 bases not matched to a gene; V was cut back by 6 bases and J by 5 bases. The CDR3 is 12 residues long. CDR3 coding DNA: TGCAGTGCCTCGGGGGGGCGAGATACGCAGTATTTT. Translation: CSASGGRDTQYF.

This clonotype is medium-sized by share. V is TRBV20-1 and J is TRBJ1-5; possibly TRBD1 for D (5 bases). V shed 2 bases and J shed 5 bases, with 10 bases lying between them. This CDR3 has 13 amino acids. Germline loops: CDR1 DFQATT, CDR2 SNEGSKA (reference sequence). The CDR3 loop is CSARSRAHQPQHF. The DNA of the CDR3 is TGCAGTGCTAGAAGCAGGGCCCATCAGCCCCAGCATTTT.

This clonotype has a count of ten or more. The rearrangement joins TRBV2 to TRBJ2-3; the match to TRBD2 covers 10 bases. The CDR3 totals 15 residues. Germline CDR1 reads SNHLY; CDR2 reads FYNNEI. The V segment lost 6 bases and the J segment 4 bases; nucleotides outside the gene matches: 7. As DNA, the CDR3 is TGTGCCAGCAGAGCCGGGACTAGCGCCCCAGATACGCAGTATTTT. Amino acids: CASRAGTSAPDTQYF. The variable domain in full, with the rest retrieved from reference TRBV2 and TRBJ2-3, is EPEVTQTPSHQVTQMGQEVILRCVPISNHLYFYWYRQILGQKVEFLVSFYNNEISEKSEIFDDQFSVERPDGSNFTLKIRSTKLEDSAMYFCASRAGTSAPDTQYFGPGTRLTVL.